Detailed here is one T cell receptor beta chain. Germline CDR1 and CDR2: SGHTA and FQGNSA. This CDR3 has 16 amino acids. J gave up 0 bases and V 5 bases, and 8 bases lay outside the gene matches. These data belong to a study of shared clonotypes between healthy human individuals. Clones were read by immunoSEQ multiplex PCR, and TCRdb kept only the in-frame ones, dropping some. This table holds some 2,500,000 clones, approximately 93% found once. V is TRBV7-2 and J is TRBJ1-2; 8 nucleotides align to TRBD1. Sequencing used naive CD4+ T cells from PBMCs. As for subset: CD45RA+ positively selected. This sequence was found in a man younger than 35 in good health. Some clones in this sample may be carry-over from other donors' samples. Here the CDR3 reads CASSLGQGRPNYGYTF. The DNA of the CDR3 is TGTGCCAGCAGCCTCGGACAGGGAAGACCTAACTATGGCTACACCTTC.